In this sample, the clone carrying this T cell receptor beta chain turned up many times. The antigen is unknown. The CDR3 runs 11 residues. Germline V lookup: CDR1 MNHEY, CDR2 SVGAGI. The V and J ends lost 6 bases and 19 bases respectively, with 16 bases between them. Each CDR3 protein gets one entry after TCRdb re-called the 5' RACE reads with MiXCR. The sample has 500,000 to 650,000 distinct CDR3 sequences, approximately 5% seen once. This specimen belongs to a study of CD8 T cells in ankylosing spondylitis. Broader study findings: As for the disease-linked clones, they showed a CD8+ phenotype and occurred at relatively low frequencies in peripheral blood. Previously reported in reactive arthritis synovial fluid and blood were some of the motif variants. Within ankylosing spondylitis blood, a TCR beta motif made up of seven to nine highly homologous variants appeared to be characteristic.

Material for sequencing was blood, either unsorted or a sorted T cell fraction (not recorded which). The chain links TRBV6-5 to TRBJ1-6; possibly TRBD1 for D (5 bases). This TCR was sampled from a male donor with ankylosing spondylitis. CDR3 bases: TGTGCCAGCAGCTCCCAGGGAGAATTTCACTTT. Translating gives CASSSQGEFHF.